A selection of T cell receptor beta chains follows, all from one sample in a study of brain T cells in children with intractable seizures. Using immunoSEQ multiplex PCR, the repertoire was profiled, and TCRdb retains in-frame clones only, with some absent. The repertoire consists of 7,500 to 10,000 clones, with about 73% occurring once and the leading ten covering approximately 9%. This specimen consisted of resected brain tissue, obtained at surgery. These receptors all come from a boy younger than two with tuberous sclerosis and intractable seizures. Both conserved end residues are part of each CDR3. A D gene is named only where the DNA matches it firmly. Clone size is not always given. Where it is, it says once, few, many or a class for expanded clones.

clone size: large; J gene: TRBJ1-1; D gene: -; V gene: TRBV7-9; CDR3 protein: CAMDKGEAFF; CDR3 DNA: TGTGCCATGGACAAGGGGGAAGCTTTCTTT
clone size: -; J gene: TRBJ1-2; D gene: -; V gene: TRBV19; CDR3 protein: CASNHFDGAESYGYTF; CDR3 DNA: TGTGCCAGTAACCACTTCGACGGGGCGGAGAGCTATGGCTACACCTTC
clone size: -; J gene: TRBJ1-5; D gene: TRBD1; V gene: TRBV7-8; CDR3 protein: CASSPTGGLSNQPQHF; CDR3 DNA: TGTGCCAGCAGCCCTACAGGGGGCCTTAGCAATCAGCCCCAGCATTTT
clone size: -; J gene: TRBJ1-2; D gene: TRBD1; V gene: TRBV19; CDR3 protein: CASRSGTGYGYTF; CDR3 DNA: TGTGCCAGTAGGTCCGGGACAGGTTATGGCTACACCTTC
clone size: -; J gene: TRBJ2-6; D gene: TRBD1; V gene: TRBV29-1; CDR3 protein: CSVLHGTDQGAGANVLTF; CDR3 DNA: TGCAGCGTTTTACACGGGACAGACCAAGGGGCTGGGGCCAACGTCCTGACTTTC
clone size: -; J gene: TRBJ2-1; D gene: TRBD2; V gene: TRBV15; CDR3 protein: CATSRDLAGGRGNEQFF; CDR3 DNA: TGTGCCACCAGCAGAGATCTGGCTGGCGGGAGAGGGAATGAGCAGTTCTTC
clone size: -; J gene: TRBJ1-1; D gene: -; V gene: TRBV6-6; CDR3 protein: CASRTVLGAFF; CDR3 DNA: TGTGCCAGCAGAACCGTTCTAGGAGCTTTCTTT
clone size: -; J gene: TRBJ2-7; D gene: TRBD2; V gene: TRBV5-4; CDR3 protein: CASSSGLAGGFYEQYF; CDR3 DNA: TGTGCCAGCAGCTCCGGACTAGCGGGAGGCTTCTACGAGCAGTACTTC
clone size: -; J gene: TRBJ2-7; D gene: -; V gene: TRBV10-3; CDR3 protein: CAISGRDYGYEQYF; CDR3 DNA: TGTGCCATCAGCGGAAGGGATTACGGGTACGAGCAGTACTTC
clone size: -; J gene: TRBJ1-5; D gene: -; V gene: TRBV6-1; CDR3 protein: CASSETGGGNQPQHF; CDR3 DNA: TGTGCCAGCAGTGAGACGGGCGGGGGCAATCAGCCCCAGCATTTT
clone size: -; J gene: TRBJ2-7; D gene: -; V gene: TRBV25-1; CDR3 protein: CASSEGPRYEQYF; CDR3 DNA: TGTGCCAGCAGTGAAGGCCCACGCTACGAGCAGTACTTC
clone size: few; J gene: TRBJ1-6; D gene: -; V gene: TRBV7-9; CDR3 protein: CASSPAGGAFNSPLHF; CDR3 DNA: TGTGCCAGCAGCCCTGCGGGGGGCGCCTTTAATTCACCCCTCCACTTT
clone size: -; J gene: TRBJ2-2; D gene: -; V gene: TRBV9; CDR3 protein: CASSVVSNTGELFF; CDR3 DNA: TGTGCCAGCAGCGTAGTCTCGAACACCGGGGAGCTGTTTTTT
clone size: -; J gene: TRBJ2-1; D gene: -; V gene: TRBV27; CDR3 protein: CATQPQGKYNEQFF; CDR3 DNA: TGTGCCACCCAACCCCAGGGGAAATACAATGAGCAGTTCTTC
clone size: -; J gene: TRBJ2-1; D gene: -; V gene: TRBV4-2; CDR3 protein: CASSQDLDGSSYNEQFF; CDR3 DNA: TGTGCCAGCAGCCAAGATCTGGACGGGAGCTCCTACAATGAGCAGTTCTTC
clone size: -; J gene: TRBJ2-5; D gene: TRBD2; V gene: TRBV13; CDR3 protein: CASSSSGGIETQYF; CDR3 DNA: TGTGCCAGCAGCTCTAGCGGGGGAATAGAGACCCAGTACTTC
clone size: -; J gene: TRBJ2-5; D gene: TRBD1; V gene: TRBV18; CDR3 protein: CASSAAGTERRTQYF; CDR3 DNA: TGTGCCAGCTCCGCTGCCGGGACAGAGAGGCGGACCCAGTACTTC
clone size: -; J gene: TRBJ2-7; D gene: -; V gene: TRBV6-5; CDR3 protein: CASRNIQGRAYEQYF; CDR3 DNA: TGTGCCAGCAGGAACATACAGGGTCGGGCCTACGAGCAGTACTTC
clone size: -; J gene: TRBJ1-3; D gene: -; V gene: TRBV30; CDR3 protein: CAWSGRRNTIYF; CDR3 DNA: TGTGCCTGGAGTGGCAGGAGGAACACCATATATTTT
clone size: -; J gene: TRBJ2-1; D gene: -; V gene: TRBV4-2; CDR3 protein: CASSQGGMRQFF; CDR3 DNA: TGTGCCAGCAGCCAGGGGGGAATGAGACAGTTCTTC
clone size: -; J gene: TRBJ2-3; D gene: -; V gene: TRBV27; CDR3 protein: CASSPYRDTQYF; CDR3 DNA: TGTGCCAGCAGTCCATACAGAGATACGCAGTATTTT
clone size: -; J gene: TRBJ1-1; D gene: -; V gene: TRBV21-1; CDR3 protein: CASARGKCVCGQGVGHSPNTEAFF; CDR3 DNA: TGTGCCAGCGCGAGGGGGAAATGTGTTTGCGGACAGGGGGTTGGCCATAGCCCGAACACTGAAGCTTTCTTT
clone size: -; J gene: TRBJ2-7; D gene: -; V gene: TRBV12-3/TRBV12-4; CDR3 protein: CASSWGAFYEQYF; CDR3 DNA: TGTGCCAGCAGTTGGGGGGCTTTTTACGAGCAGTACTTC
clone size: -; J gene: TRBJ2-6; D gene: TRBD1; V gene: TRBV3-1/TRBV3-2; CDR3 protein: CASSRDSSGANVLTF; CDR3 DNA: TGTGCCAGCAGCCGGGACAGCTCTGGGGCCAACGTCCTGACTTTC
clone size: -; J gene: TRBJ2-7; D gene: TRBD2; V gene: TRBV23-1; CDR3 protein: CASSQLAGYEQYF; CDR3 DNA: TGCGCCAGCAGTCAACTAGCGGGCTACGAGCAGTACTTC
clone size: -; J gene: TRBJ1-2; D gene: -; V gene: TRBV20-1; CDR3 protein: CSASTGYGYTF; CDR3 DNA: TGCAGTGCTAGTACAGGGTATGGCTACACCTTC
clone size: -; J gene: TRBJ2-1; D gene: -; V gene: TRBV6-6; CDR3 protein: CASSYVGWTNEQFF; CDR3 DNA: TGTGCCAGCAGTTATGTAGGTTGGACCAATGAGCAGTTCTTC
clone size: -; J gene: TRBJ2-2; D gene: -; V gene: TRBV7-9; CDR3 protein: CASSWTTGGTGELFF; CDR3 DNA: TGTGCCAGCAGCTGGACCACTGGGGGCACCGGGGAGCTGTTTTTT
clone size: few; J gene: TRBJ2-7; D gene: TRBD1; V gene: TRBV5-1; CDR3 protein: CASSFRDSQLYEQYF; CDR3 DNA: TGCGCCAGCAGCTTCCGGGACAGCCAACTCTACGAGCAGTACTTC
clone size: -; J gene: TRBJ2-2; D gene: -; V gene: TRBV5-1; CDR3 protein: CASSSKAESGELFF; CDR3 DNA: TGCGCCAGCAGCTCAAAAGCGGAATCCGGGGAGCTGTTTTTT
clone size: -; J gene: TRBJ1-4; D gene: TRBD1; V gene: TRBV6-5; CDR3 protein: CAIRQGDEKLFF; CDR3 DNA: TGTGCCATCCGACAGGGAGATGAAAAACTGTTTTTT
clone size: -; J gene: TRBJ2-1; D gene: -; V gene: TRBV5-1; CDR3 protein: CASSSWDTRTYNEQFF; CDR3 DNA: TGCGCCAGCAGCTCATGGGACACGAGGACATACAATGAGCAGTTCTTC
clone size: -; J gene: TRBJ2-1; D gene: TRBD2; V gene: TRBV7-2; CDR3 protein: CASSLVPTSGYNEQFF; CDR3 DNA: TGTGCCAGCAGCTTAGTTCCAACTAGCGGGTACAATGAGCAGTTCTTC
clone size: once; J gene: TRBJ2-3; D gene: -; V gene: TRBV23-1; CDR3 protein: CASSHSGRTDTQYF; CDR3 DNA: TGCGCCAGCAGTCATTCCGGGCGCACAGATACGCAGTATTTT
clone size: -; J gene: TRBJ2-5; D gene: -; V gene: TRBV7-3; CDR3 protein: CASSLLTRETQYF; CDR3 DNA: TGTGCCAGCAGCTTATTAACCCGGGAGACCCAGTACTTC
clone size: once; J gene: TRBJ2-3; D gene: -; V gene: TRBV5-1; CDR3 protein: CASSLRGTDTQYF; CDR3 DNA: TGCGCCAGCAGCTTGAGGGGAACAGATACGCAGTATTTT
clone size: few; J gene: TRBJ2-1; D gene: -; V gene: TRBV24-1; CDR3 protein: CATSDLPTFEGNEQFF; CDR3 DNA: TGTGCCACCAGTGATCTACCGACCTTCGAGGGCAATGAGCAGTTCTTC
clone size: medium-sized; J gene: TRBJ1-2; D gene: -; V gene: TRBV6-6; CDR3 protein: CASRTPYGYTF; CDR3 DNA: TGTGCCAGCAGGACACCCTATGGCTACACCTTC
clone size: -; J gene: TRBJ1-3; D gene: -; V gene: TRBV30; CDR3 protein: CAWSVGASGNTIYF; CDR3 DNA: TGTGCCTGGAGTGTTGGGGCCTCTGGAAACACCATATATTTT
clone size: -; J gene: TRBJ2-1; D gene: -; V gene: TRBV5-5; CDR3 protein: CASSFWGGVVNEQFF; CDR3 DNA: TGTGCCAGCAGCTTTTGGGGGGGCGTTGTGAATGAGCAGTTCTTC
clone size: -; J gene: TRBJ1-2; D gene: -; V gene: TRBV5-6; CDR3 protein: CASSLTGMSYGYTF; CDR3 DNA: TGTGCCAGCAGCTTAACCGGGATGTCCTATGGCTACACCTTC
clone size: -; J gene: TRBJ2-7; D gene: -; V gene: TRBV11-2; CDR3 protein: CASSLEAVSSYEQYF; CDR3 DNA: TGTGCCAGCAGCTTAGAGGCGGTGAGTTCCTACGAGCAGTACTTC
clone size: -; J gene: TRBJ2-2; D gene: TRBD1; V gene: TRBV24-1; CDR3 protein: CATSDLQGGEAGELFF; CDR3 DNA: TGTGCCACCAGTGATTTGCAAGGGGGCGAGGCCGGGGAGCTGTTTTTT
clone size: few; J gene: TRBJ2-3; D gene: -; V gene: TRBV14; CDR3 protein: CASSQGPDTQYF; CDR3 DNA: TGTGCCAGCAGCCAGGGACCAGATACGCAGTATTTT
clone size: once; J gene: TRBJ2-3; D gene: -; V gene: TRBV7-9; CDR3 protein: CASRLAADTQYF; CDR3 DNA: TGTGCCAGCAGATTGGCTGCTGATACGCAGTATTTT
clone size: -; J gene: TRBJ2-3; D gene: TRBD2; V gene: TRBV9; CDR3 protein: CASSPLAGESNRDTQYF; CDR3 DNA: TGTGCCAGCAGCCCACTAGCGGGAGAAAGCAATCGGGATACGCAGTATTTT
clone size: few; J gene: TRBJ2-1; D gene: TRBD2; V gene: TRBV12-3/TRBV12-4; CDR3 protein: CASTRGDNEQFF; CDR3 DNA: TGTGCCAGCACCCGGGGGGACAATGAGCAGTTCTTC
clone size: -; J gene: TRBJ2-2; D gene: -; V gene: TRBV11-2; CDR3 protein: CASRRIYTGELFF; CDR3 DNA: TGTGCCAGCAGACGTATCTACACCGGGGAGCTGTTTTTT
clone size: -; J gene: TRBJ2-4; D gene: -; V gene: TRBV5-1; CDR3 protein: CASSLAVGAKNIQYF; CDR3 DNA: TGCGCCAGCAGCTTGGCGGTAGGGGCCAAAAACATTCAGTACTTC
clone size: -; J gene: TRBJ1-6; D gene: -; V gene: TRBV5-6; CDR3 protein: CASSWGTYNSPLHF; CDR3 DNA: TGTGCCAGCAGCTGGGGGACCTATAATTCACCCCTCCACTTT